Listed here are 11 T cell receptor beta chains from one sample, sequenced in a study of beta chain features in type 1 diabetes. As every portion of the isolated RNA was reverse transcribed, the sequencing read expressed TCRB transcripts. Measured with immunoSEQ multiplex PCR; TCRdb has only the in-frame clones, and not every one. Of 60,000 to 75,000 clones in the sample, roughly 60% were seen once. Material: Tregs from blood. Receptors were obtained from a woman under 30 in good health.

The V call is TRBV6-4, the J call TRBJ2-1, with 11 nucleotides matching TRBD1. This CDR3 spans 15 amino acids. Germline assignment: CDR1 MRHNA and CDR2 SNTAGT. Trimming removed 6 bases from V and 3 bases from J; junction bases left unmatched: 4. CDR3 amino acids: CASRRDRGGYNEQFF. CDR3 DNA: TGTGCCAGCAGACGGGACAGGGGGGGCTACAATGAGCAGTTCTTC.

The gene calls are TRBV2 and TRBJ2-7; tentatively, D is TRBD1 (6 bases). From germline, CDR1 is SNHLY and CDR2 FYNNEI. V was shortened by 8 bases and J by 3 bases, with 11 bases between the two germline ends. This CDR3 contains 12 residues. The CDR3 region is CASGGQFYEQYF. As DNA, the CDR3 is TGTGCCAGCGGCGGACAGTTCTACGAGCAGTACTTC.

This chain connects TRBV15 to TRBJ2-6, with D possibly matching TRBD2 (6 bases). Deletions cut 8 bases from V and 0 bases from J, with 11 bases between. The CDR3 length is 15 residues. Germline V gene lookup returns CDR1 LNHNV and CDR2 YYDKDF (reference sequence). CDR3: CATGTDYSGANVLTF. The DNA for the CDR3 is TGTGCCACCGGGACGGACTACTCTGGGGCCAACGTCCTGACTTTC. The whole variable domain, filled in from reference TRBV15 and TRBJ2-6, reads DAMVIQNPRYQVTQFGKPVTLSCSQTLNHNVMYWYQQKSSQAPKLLFHYYDKDFNNEADTPDNFQSRRPNTSFCFLDIRSPGLGDTAMYLCATGTDYSGANVLTFGAGSRLTVL.

CDR3 nucleotide sequence: TGTGCCAGCAGACCCCGGGAAGAGAGTGAAGCTTTCTTT. It is translated as CASRPREESEAFF. The gene calls are TRBV6-5 and TRBJ1-1; no definite D call. The V and J ends lost 6 bases and 7 bases respectively, with 15 bases between them. The CDR3 runs 13 residues. The germline V gene has CDR1 MNHEY and CDR2 SVGAGI.

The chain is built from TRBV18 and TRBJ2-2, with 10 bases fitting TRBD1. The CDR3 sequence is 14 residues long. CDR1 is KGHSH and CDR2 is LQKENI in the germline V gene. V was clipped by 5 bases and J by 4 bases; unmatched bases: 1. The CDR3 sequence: CASSRTGGTGELFF. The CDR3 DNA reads TGTGCCAGCTCAAGGACAGGGGGCACCGGGGAGCTGTTTTTT.

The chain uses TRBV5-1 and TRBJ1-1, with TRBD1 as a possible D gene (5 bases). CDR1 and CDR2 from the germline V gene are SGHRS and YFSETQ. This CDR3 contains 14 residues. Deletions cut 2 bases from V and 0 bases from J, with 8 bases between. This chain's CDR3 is CASSLDSMNTEAFF. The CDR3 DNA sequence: TGCGCCAGCAGCTTAGACAGTATGAACACTGAAGCTTTCTTT.

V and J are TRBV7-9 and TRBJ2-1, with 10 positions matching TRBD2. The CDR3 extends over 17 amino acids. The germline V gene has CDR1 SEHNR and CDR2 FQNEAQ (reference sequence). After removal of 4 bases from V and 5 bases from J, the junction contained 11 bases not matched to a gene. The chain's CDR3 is CASSYGLAAFGDNEQFF. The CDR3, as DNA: TGTGCCAGCAGCTACGGACTAGCGGCCTTCGGGGACAATGAGCAGTTCTTC.

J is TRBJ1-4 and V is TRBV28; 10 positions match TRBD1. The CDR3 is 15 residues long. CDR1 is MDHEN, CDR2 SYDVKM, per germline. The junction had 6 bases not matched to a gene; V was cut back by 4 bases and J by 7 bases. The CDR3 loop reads CASSWGGTGVEKLFF. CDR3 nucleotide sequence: TGTGCCAGCAGTTGGGGCGGGACAGGGGTTGAAAAACTGTTTTTT.

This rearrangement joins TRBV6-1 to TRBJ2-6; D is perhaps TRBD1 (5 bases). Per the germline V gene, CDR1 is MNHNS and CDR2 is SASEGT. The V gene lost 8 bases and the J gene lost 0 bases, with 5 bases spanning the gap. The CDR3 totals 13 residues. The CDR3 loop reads CASDSSGANVLTF. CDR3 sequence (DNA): TGTGCCAGCGACAGCTCTGGGGCCAACGTCCTGACTTTC.

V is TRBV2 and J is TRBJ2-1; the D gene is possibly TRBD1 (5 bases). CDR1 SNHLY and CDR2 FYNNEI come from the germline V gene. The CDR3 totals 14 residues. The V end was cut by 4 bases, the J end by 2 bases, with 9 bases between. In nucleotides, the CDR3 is TGTGCCAGCAGTGGGGCAGGGACCTACAATGAGCAGTTCTTC. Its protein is CASSGAGTYNEQFF.

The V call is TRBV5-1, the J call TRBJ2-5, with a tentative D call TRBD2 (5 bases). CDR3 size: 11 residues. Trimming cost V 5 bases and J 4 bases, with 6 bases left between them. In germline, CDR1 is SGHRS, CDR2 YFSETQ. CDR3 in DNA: TGCGCCAGCAGGGGGAGAGAGACCCAGTACTTC. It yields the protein CASRGRETQYF.